This entry is about one T cell receptor beta chain. This clonotype occurred many times. The antigen it binds to is not known. No much larger clone is present one base from it, and per-base qualities are unavailable. Libraries came from PCR. For sequencing, an Illumina HiSeq 4000 was employed. Bulk TCR libraries were generated as previously described, with the TCR primers listed in Table S5 used. Purification of total RNA was performed with the Qiagen AllPrep DNA/RNA kit. Before analysis, reads from multiple sequencing runs of one library were combined. The source study handled its data this way. Reads were retained only if their TCR constant sequence matched exactly, and those retained reads were trimmed to 150 nt and grouped according to their 12-nt molecular barcodes. Reads in each barcode group were sub-clustered using a 15% Levenshtein threshold, and a quality-weighted consensus sequence was built for each RNA molecule. Non-functional sequences were discarded, and so were lower-count sequences lying one edit away from another sequence. Based on a fit of two negative binomial distributions, barcode sub-clusters having less than 20% of the maximum read count were discarded. Clones were called with MiXCR by TCRdb after fastp trimmed the public reads at Q25, and only in-frame beta chains were retained. Each entry merges the rows of one CDR3 protein and shows their most common DNA and genes. The V and J calls and clone size come from TCRdb's table, not from the authors' own analysis. Within this sample are approximately 670,000 distinct CDR3 sequences, with about 20% of them counted one time only. The top ten hold 0.75% to 0.95% of the sample.

Libraries of naive CD8 T cells were generated from roughly 20,000 to 1,000,000 sorted cells, with 10%, 30% or 50% of the purified RNA used. Naive CD8 T cells, defined as CD8+CD4-CCR7+CD45RA+, were FACS-sorted into RLT Plus buffer on a BD FACSAria II. Detection sensitivity was tested by spiking Jurkat RNA equal to about 10 TCR copies' worth into samples containing about 20,000-1,100,000 naive CD8 T cells. Enrichment of CD8 T cells was done with RosetteSep CD8+ T Cell Enrichment Cocktail plus Ficoll-Paque, and ACK red cell lysis came afterward. The sample is drawn from a study of molecular identifiers for immune sequencing clone quantification (dated by TCRdb to the late 2010s). In the study overall: For a replicate experiment, RNA from around 20,000 or 100,000 naive CD8 T cells was divided into five aliquots, of which four were sequenced. This methods study benchmarked molecular-identifier clustering-based TCR repertoire sequencing (MIDCIRS) and TCR RNA copy counting, using CD8 T cells to do so.

The full study reports these points: Modeling gave around 3 recovered TCR RNA copies per cell versus approximately 10 by digital PCR, implying around 31% capture efficiency. When barcode sub-clustering was omitted, TCR diversity was inflated by chimeric consensus sequences, with chimeras reaching as high as 47%. Spiked-in Jurkat TCR RNA (around eleven copies' worth), which is not part of the donor repertoire, was contained in the naive libraries. In CMV-specific effector cells, clones with more than 20 RNA copies accounted for over 97% of molecules, whereas in naive cells such clones accounted for under 1%. Spiked-in Jurkat TCR RNA equivalent to a single cell was reported to be detectable even among 750,000 to 1,000,000 naive CD8 T cells. Identical TCR molecules sharing a barcode could cause highly expanded clone sizes to be underestimated.

Sequencing used naive CD8+ T cells from blood, with Jurkat cell RNA spiked in. The cell subset or site label here, explained by the study, means: FACS-sorted CD8+CD4-CCR7+CD45RA+ naive T cells. The TCR originated in a human donor in good health. Some libraries in this study had Jurkat cell RNA spiked in.

The CDR3 region has the sequence CASSLERDQETQYF. The sequenced DNA: TGTGCCAGCAGCTTGGAGAGGGATCAAGAGACCCAGTACTTC. Recombination joined TRBV5-4 with TRBJ2-5; possibly the D gene is TRBD2, per 5 matching bases. The V end loses 0 bases and the J end loses 2 bases, and a stretch of 8 bases separates them. Taken from the germline V gene (reference sequence), the CDR1 and CDR2 loops are SGHNT and YYREEE. From the cysteine up to the phenylalanine, the CDR3 has a length of 14 residues. The sequence is cut down to CDR3 DNA, 42 bases in frame from base 1.